This T cell receptor beta chain stems from a study of vaccination and CD4 T cells after COVID-19. For the study at large: The authors used overlapping spike peptides from SARS-CoV-2, HCoV-NL63, HCoV-OC43 and HCoV-229E to stimulate cells.

Treatment specified: roughly ten-day PBMC culture with coronavirus spike peptide pools or control peptides (ViraFEST assay). Per the germline V gene, CDR1 is MNHNS and CDR2 is SASEGT. J gave up 9 bases and V 6 bases, and 7 bases lay outside the gene matches. CDR3 length: 15 amino acids. The Oncomine TCR Beta short-read assay was applied to DNA of cultured CD4+ T cells. TCRdb independently ran MiXCR on the PCR reads; one entry per CDR3 protein. The repertoire holds approximately 14,000 distinct CDR3 sequences, with roughly 28% as singletons. About this clonotype itself: What it recognizes is unknown.

Source material: cultured CD4+ T cells from blood. This receptor was obtained from a human donor with COVID-19. The chain has TRBV6-1 and TRBJ1-6; 11 nucleotides line up with TRBD1. CDR3 in DNA: TGTGCCAGCAGGTGGACAGGGGGCGCGAGTTCACCCCTCCACTTT. It encodes CASRWTGGASSPLHF.